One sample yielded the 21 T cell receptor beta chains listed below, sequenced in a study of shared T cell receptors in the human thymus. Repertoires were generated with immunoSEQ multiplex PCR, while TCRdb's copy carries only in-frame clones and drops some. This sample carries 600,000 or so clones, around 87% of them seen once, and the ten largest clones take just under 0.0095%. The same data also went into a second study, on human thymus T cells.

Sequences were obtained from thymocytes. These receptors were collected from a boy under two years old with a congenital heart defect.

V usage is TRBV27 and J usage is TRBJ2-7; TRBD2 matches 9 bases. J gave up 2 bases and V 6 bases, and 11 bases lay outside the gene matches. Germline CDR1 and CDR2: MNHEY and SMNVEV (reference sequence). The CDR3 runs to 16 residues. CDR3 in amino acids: CASRPPKAGGTYEQYF. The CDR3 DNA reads TGTGCCAGCAGACCCCCCAAGGCGGGAGGGACCTACGAGCAGTACTTC.

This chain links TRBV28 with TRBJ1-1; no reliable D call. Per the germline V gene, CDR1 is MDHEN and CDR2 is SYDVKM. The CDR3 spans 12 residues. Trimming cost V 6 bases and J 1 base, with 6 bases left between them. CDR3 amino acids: CASRRQNTEAFF. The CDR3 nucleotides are TGTGCCAGCAGAAGACAGAACACTGAAGCTTTCTTT.

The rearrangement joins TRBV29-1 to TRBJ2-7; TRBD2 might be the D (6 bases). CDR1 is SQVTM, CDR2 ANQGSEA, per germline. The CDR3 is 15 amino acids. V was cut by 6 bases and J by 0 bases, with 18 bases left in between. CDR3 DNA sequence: TGCAGCGTGTGGCTCGGAGCGGGCCACTCCTACGAGCAGTACTTC. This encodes CSVWLGAGHSYEQYF.

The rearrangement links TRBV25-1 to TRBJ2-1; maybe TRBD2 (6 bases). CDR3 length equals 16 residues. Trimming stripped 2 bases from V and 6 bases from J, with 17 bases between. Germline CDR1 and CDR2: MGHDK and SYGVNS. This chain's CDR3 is CASSEHPPRGINEQFF. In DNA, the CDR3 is TGTGCCAGCAGTGAACACCCCCCTCGCGGGATCAATGAGCAGTTCTTC.

In DNA, the CDR3 is TGTGCCAGCAGCCAAGCTCACAGGAACTCCTACAATGAGCAGTTCTTC. Its translation: CASSQAHRNSYNEQFF. This rearrangement joins TRBV14 to TRBJ2-1, with TRBD1 as a possible D gene (5 bases). Germline V gene sequence: CDR1 SGHDN, CDR2 FVKESK. Trimming pared 1 base from V and 0 bases from J, leaving 10 bases between. This CDR3 contains 16 residues.

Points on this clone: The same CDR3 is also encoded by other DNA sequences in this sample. CDR3 sequence reads: CSVSSPAGGSPYNEQFF. The CDR3 nucleotides read TGCAGCGTTTCTTCCCCCGCCGGGGGGAGCCCCTACAATGAGCAGTTCTTC. The V and J genes are TRBV29-1 and TRBJ2-1, with TRBD2 identical over 7 bases. Trimming removed 5 bases from V and 2 bases from J; junction bases left unmatched: 15. CDR1 is SQVTM, CDR2 ANQGSEA, per germline. The CDR3 loop spans 17 amino acids.

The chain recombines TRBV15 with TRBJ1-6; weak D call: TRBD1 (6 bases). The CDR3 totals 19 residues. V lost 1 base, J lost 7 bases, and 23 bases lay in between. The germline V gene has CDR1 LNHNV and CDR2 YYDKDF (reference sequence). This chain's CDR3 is CATSRAQTRPGVGNSPLHF. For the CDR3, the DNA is TGTGCCACCAGCAGAGCCCAAACGAGGCCAGGGGTAGGGAATTCACCCCTCCACTTT.

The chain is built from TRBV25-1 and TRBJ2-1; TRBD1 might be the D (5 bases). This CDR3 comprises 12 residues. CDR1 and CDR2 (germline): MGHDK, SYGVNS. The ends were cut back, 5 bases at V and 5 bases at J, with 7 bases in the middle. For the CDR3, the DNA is TGTGCCAGCAGTAGACAGAACAATGAGCAGTTCTTC. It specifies CASSRQNNEQFF. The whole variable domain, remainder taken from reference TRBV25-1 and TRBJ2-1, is EADIYQTPRYLVIGTGKKITLECSQTMGHDKMYWYQQDPGMELHLIHYSYGVNSTEKGDLSSESTVSRIRTEHFPLTLESARPSHTSQYLCASSRQNNEQFFGPGTRLTVL.

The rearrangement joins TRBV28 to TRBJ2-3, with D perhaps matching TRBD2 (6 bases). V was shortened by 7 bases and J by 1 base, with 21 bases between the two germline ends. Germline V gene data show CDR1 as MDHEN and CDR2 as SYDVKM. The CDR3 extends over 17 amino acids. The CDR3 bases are TGTGCCAGCACGAGCGGGCCTCAACCCACCGGCACAGATACGCAGTATTTT. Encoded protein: CASTSGPQPTGTDTQYF.

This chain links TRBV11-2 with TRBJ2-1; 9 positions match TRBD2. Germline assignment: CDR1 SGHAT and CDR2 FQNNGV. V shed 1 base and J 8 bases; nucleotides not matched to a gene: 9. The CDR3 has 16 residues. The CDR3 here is CASSLVRAGGNDEQFF. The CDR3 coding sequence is TGTGCCAGCAGCTTAGTCCGGGCGGGAGGGAACGATGAGCAGTTCTTC.

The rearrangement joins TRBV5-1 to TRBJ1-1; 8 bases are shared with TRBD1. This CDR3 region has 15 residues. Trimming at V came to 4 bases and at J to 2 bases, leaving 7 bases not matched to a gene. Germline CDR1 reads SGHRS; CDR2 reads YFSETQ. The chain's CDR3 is CASSPRTGPNTEAFF. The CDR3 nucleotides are TGCGCCAGCAGCCCCCGGACAGGGCCAAACACTGAAGCTTTCTTT.

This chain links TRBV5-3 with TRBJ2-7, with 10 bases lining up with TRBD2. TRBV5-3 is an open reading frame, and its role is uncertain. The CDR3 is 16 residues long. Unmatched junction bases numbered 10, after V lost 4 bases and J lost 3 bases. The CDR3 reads CARSGSGTSVDYEQYF. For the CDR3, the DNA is TGTGCCAGAAGCGGCTCCGGGACTAGCGTAGACTACGAGCAGTACTTC.

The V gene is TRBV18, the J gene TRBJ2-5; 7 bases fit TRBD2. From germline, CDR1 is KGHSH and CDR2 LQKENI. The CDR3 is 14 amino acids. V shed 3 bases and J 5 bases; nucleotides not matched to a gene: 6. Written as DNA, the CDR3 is TGTGCCAGCTCACCCTCGACTAGCAGGGAGACCCAGTACTTC. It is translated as CASSPSTSRETQYF.

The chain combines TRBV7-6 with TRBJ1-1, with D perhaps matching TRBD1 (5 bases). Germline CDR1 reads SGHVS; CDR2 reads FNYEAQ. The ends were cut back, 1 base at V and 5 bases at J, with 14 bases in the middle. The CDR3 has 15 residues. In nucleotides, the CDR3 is TGTGCCAGCAGCTTAGTGGAGACAGACGTGACTGAAGCTTTCTTT. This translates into CASSLVETDVTEAFF.

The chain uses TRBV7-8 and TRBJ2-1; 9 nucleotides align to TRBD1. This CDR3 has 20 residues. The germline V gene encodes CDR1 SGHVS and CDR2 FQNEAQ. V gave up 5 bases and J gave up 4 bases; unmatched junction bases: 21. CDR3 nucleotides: TGTGCCAGCAGCCTCAAACAGGGGGCGCCCCCATCGGAACTATACAATGAGCAGTTCTTC. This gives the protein CASSLKQGAPPSELYNEQFF.

The CDR3 nucleotides read TGTGCCAGCAGTGGGAAGGACAGGGGGGCTCGAAATGAAAAACTGTTTTTT. This codes for CASSGKDRGARNEKLFF. The rearrangement joins TRBV2 to TRBJ1-4; 10 bases agree with TRBD1. Per germline, CDR1 SNHLY and CDR2 FYNNEI. The trim removed 4 bases at V and 5 bases at J, leaving 10 bases unmatched. This CDR3 is 17 amino acids long.

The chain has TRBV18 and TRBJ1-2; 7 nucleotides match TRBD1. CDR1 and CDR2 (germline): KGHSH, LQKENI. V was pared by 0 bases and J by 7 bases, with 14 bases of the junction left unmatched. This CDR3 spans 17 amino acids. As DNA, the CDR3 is TGTGCCAGCTCACCACCCTCGGCAAAGACGGACAGGTTTGGCTACACCTTC. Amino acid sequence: CASSPPSAKTDRFGYTF.

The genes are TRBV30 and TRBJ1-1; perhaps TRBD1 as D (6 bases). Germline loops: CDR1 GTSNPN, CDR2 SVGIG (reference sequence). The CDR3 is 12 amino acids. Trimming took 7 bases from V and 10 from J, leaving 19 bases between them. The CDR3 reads CASLGEGVVAFF. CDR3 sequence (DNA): TGTGCCTCACTCGGGGAGGGGGTGGTAGCTTTCTTT.

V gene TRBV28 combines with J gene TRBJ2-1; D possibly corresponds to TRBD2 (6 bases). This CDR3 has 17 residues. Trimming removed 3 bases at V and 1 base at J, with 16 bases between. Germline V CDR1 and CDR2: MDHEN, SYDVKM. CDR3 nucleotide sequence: TGTGCCAGCAGTTTCCATCGGCGGGGCGGGTCCTACAATGAGCAGTTCTTC. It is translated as CASSFHRRGGSYNEQFF.

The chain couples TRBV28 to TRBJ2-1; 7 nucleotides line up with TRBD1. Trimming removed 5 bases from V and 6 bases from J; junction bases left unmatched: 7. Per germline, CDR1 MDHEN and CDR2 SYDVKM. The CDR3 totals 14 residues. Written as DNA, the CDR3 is TGTGCCAGCAGTCCTCTCAGACAGGGCAATGAGCAGTTCTTC. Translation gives CASSPLRQGNEQFF.

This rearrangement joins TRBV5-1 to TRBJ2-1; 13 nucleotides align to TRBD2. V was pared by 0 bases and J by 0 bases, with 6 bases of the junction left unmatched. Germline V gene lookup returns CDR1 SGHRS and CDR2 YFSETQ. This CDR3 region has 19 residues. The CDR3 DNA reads TGCGCCAGCAGCTTGGTCGGACTAGCGGGAGTCCTCTCCTACAATGAGCAGTTCTTC. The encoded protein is CASSLVGLAGVLSYNEQFF.